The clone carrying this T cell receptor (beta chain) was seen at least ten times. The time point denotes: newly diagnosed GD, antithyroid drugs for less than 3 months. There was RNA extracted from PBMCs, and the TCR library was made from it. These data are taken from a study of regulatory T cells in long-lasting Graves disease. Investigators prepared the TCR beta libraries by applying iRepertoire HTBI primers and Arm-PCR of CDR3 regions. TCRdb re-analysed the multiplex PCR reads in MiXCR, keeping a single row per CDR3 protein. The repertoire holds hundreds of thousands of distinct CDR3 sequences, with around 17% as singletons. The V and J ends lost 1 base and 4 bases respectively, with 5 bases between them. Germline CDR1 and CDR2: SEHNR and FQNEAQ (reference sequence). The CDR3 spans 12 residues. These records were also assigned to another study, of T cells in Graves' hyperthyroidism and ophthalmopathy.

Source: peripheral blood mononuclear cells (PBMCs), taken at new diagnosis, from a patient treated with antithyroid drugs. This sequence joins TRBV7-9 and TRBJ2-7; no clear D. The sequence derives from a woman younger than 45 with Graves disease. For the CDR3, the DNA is TGTGCCAGCAGCTTAGAAATGTACGAGCAGTACTTC. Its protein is CASSLEMYEQYF.